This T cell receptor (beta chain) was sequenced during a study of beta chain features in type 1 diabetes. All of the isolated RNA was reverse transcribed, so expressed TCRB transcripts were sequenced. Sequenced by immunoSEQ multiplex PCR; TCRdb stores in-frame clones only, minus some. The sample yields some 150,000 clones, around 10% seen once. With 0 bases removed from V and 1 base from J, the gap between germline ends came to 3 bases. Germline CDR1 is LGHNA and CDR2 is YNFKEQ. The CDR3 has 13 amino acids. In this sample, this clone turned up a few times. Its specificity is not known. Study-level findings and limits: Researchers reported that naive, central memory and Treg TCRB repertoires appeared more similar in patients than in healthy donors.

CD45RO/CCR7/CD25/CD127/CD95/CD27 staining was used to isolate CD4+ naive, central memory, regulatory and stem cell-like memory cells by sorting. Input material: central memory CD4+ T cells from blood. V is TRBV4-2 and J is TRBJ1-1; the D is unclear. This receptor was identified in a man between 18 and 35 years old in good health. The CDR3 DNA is TGTGCCAGCAGCCAAGAAACGAACACTGAAGCTTTCTTT. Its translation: CASSQETNTEAFF.